Below are 4 T cell receptor beta chains sequenced from a single sample in a study of cytomegalovirus exposure and HLA in healthy donors. Primers: 60 Vbeta forward and 13 Jbeta reverse. Assay: immunoSEQ multiplex PCR; the TCRdb copy retains only in-frame clones and omits some. This sample carries about 140,000 clones, 66% of them seen once, and the ten largest clones take 6.5%. The sample was PBMCs. The receptors originated from an older woman in good health and CMV-seronegative.

The CDR3 bases are TGCGCCAGCAGCGCCCCAAGTATAGGGGGTGGAGAGACCCAGTACTTC. It encodes CASSAPSIGGGETQYF. This chain links TRBV5-1 with TRBJ2-5; D might be TRBD1 (6 bases). CDR1 and CDR2 from the germline V gene are SGHRS and YFSETQ. V shed 4 bases and J shed 4 bases, with 20 bases lying between them. The CDR3 spans 16 residues.

The chain employs TRBV4-1 and TRBJ2-5; weak D call: TRBD1 (6 bases). From germline, CDR1 is MGHRA and CDR2 YSYEKL. The ends were cut back, 0 bases at V and 4 bases at J, with 9 bases in the middle. This CDR3 comprises 14 residues. CDR3 in DNA: TGCGCCAGCAGCCAAGATGGCAGGGGAGAGACCCAGTACTTC. It translates to CASSQDGRGETQYF.

Only a few counts were recorded for this clone. J is TRBJ2-7 and V is TRBV7-8, with 8 bases that match TRBD1. In germline, CDR1 is SGHVS, CDR2 FQNEAQ. V lost 1 base, J lost 4 bases, and 0 bases stayed unmatched. The CDR3 runs 13 residues. Here the CDR3 DNA reads TGTGCCAGCAGCTTAGGGACAGGGTACGAGCAGTACTTC. Translation: CASSLGTGYEQYF.

The V and J genes are TRBV14 and TRBJ2-1, with 12 bases lining up with TRBD2. Germline V gives CDR1 SGHDN, CDR2 FVKESK. The CDR3 runs to 19 residues. With 4 bases clipped from V and 0 bases from J, the junction kept 10 bases outside the gene matches. CDR3 residues: CASSRPGLAGSSSYNEQFF. DNA for the CDR3: TGTGCCAGCAGCCGACCGGGACTAGCGGGCTCAAGCTCCTACAATGAGCAGTTCTTC. The whole variable domain, remainder taken from reference TRBV14 and TRBJ2-1, is EAGVTQFPSHSVIEKGQTVTLRCDPISGHDNLYWYRRVMGKEIKFLLHFVKESKQDESGMPNNRFLAERTGGTYSTLKVQPAELEDSGVYFCASSRPGLAGSSSYNEQFFGPGTRLTVL.